This T cell receptor beta chain was observed in a study of cytomegalovirus exposure and HLA in healthy donors. This clone is a singleton in its sample. The PCR employed 60 Vbeta primers together with 13 Jbeta primers. The repertoire was sequenced with immunoSEQ multiplex PCR; TCRdb's copy has only in-frame clones and lacks some. The repertoire has about 150,000 clones, roughly four fifths of them found once; the top ten carry 6% to 8.5%. V was cut by 5 bases and J by 4 bases, with 15 bases left in between. CDR1 is MDHEN, CDR2 SYDVKM, per germline. The CDR3 covers 15 residues. This TCR was sampled from a man aged 25-45 years in good health and CMV-seronegative. Material for sequencing was PBMCs. The chain is built from TRBV28 and TRBJ1-5; D may be TRBD1 (6 bases). The CDR3 DNA reads as TGTGCCAGCAGTCCCCCGGGACACGTTAATCAGCCCCAGCATTTT. It is translated as CASSPPGHVNQPQHF.